The source of this TCR beta chain is a study of blood T cell repertoires in COVID-19. Study information: The origin of the acute and convalescent COVID-19 samples was the United States, Italy and Spain.

Data came from immunoSEQ multiplex PCR; TCRdb stores just in-frame clones and leaves some out. This table has some 68,000 clones, approximately 89% appearing once. The V segment lost 4 bases and the J segment 7 bases; nucleotides outside the gene matches: 11. The CDR3 extends over 16 amino acids. Germline V gene data show CDR1 as LGHDT and CDR2 as YNNKEL (reference sequence). The chain carries TRBV3-1 (or the pseudogene TRBV3-2) and TRBJ1-2, with TRBD1 matching 11 bases. The clonotype comes from a man in his fifties or sixties with active COVID-19. Sequences were obtained from peripheral blood. The CDR3 nucleotides read TGTGCCAGCAGCCTCCTATGGACAGGGGGCAAAGGTGGCTACACCTTC. This encodes CASSLLWTGGKGGYTF.